This T cell receptor (beta chain) was sequenced for a study of shared clonotypes between healthy human individuals. Every subset's genomic DNA went evenly onto several immunoSEQ plates. Methods used by the authors: Junction-only sequences without quality scores came from ImmunoSEQ, so filtering differed. The protocol was immunoSEQ multiplex PCR, while the TCRdb copy is restricted to in-frame clones and leaves out a portion. That table supplies the V and J calls and clone size; D and trimming were determined from the DNA. Seen here are roughly 2.1 million clones, approximately 94% observed once, and the top ten hold 1.5% to 2%. Whole-study findings and limits: In a handful of donors, around 5% of naive CD4 clonotypes appeared in common.

The ends were cut back, 3 bases at V and 3 bases at J, with 14 bases in the middle. The V gene's germline CDR1 is SEHNR and CDR2 FQNEAQ (reference sequence). This CDR3 has 15 amino acids. As to this clone: Its antigen is currently unknown.

Only CD45RO-negative cells positively selected for CCR7 counted as naive CD8 cells, so terminally differentiated effector memory CD45RA+ cells were excluded. What was sequenced was naive CD8+ T cells from PBMCs. This chain links TRBV7-9 with TRBJ1-2, with D perhaps matching TRBD1 (5 bases). The receptor comes from a man aged 18 to 29 in good health. Some clones in this sample may be carry-over from other donors' samples. CDR3 sequence: CASSLPQGFDYGYTF. CDR3 bases: TGTGCCAGCAGCTTGCCCCAGGGATTTGACTATGGCTACACCTTC.